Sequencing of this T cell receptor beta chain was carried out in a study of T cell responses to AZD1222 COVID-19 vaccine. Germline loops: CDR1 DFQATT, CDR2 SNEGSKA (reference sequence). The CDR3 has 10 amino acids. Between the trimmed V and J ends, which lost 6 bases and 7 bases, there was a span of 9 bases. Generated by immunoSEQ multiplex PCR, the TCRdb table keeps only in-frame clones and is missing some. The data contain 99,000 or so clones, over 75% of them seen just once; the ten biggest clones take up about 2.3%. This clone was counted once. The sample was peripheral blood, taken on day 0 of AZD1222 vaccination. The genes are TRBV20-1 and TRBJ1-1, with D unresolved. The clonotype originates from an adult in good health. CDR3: CSAVRLEAFF. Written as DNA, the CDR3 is TGCAGTGCCGTTAGACTTGAAGCTTTCTTT.